This T cell receptor beta chain emerged from a study of PD-1 blockade in classical Hodgkin lymphoma. Study context: Nivolumab dosing for patients was 3 mg/kg, administered intravenously every 2 weeks.

Germline values: CDR1 SGHVS, CDR2 FQNEAQ. V shed 3 bases and J 1 base; nucleotides not matched to a gene: 8. The CDR3 contains 16 residues. Generated by immunoSEQ multiplex PCR, the TCRdb table keeps only in-frame clones and is missing some. The table records just over 25,000 clones, 65% to 90% of them present only once. About this clone: What it recognizes is unknown.

All the patients suffered relapse after autologous stem cell transplantation, and brentuximab vedotin exposure differed. General study findings and limits: Patients starting nivolumab under 1 year after ASCT were excluded. CD4+ TCR diversity climbed significantly by C4D1, unlike CD8+ TCR diversity.

The source was peripheral blood mononuclear cells (PBMCs), collected at baseline. This receptor was identified in a human donor with classical Hodgkin lymphoma. The V gene is TRBV7-8, the J gene TRBJ1-1; 7 positions agree with TRBD1. The chain's CDR3 is CASSFATGTANTEAFF. DNA for the CDR3: TGTGCCAGCAGCTTCGCCACCGGGACAGCGAACACTGAAGCTTTCTTT. Looking up the rest from reference TRBV7-8 and TRBJ1-1 gives the full variable domain: GAGVSQSPRYKVAKRGQDVALRCDPISGHVSLFWYQQALGQGPEFLTYFQNEAQLDKSGLPSDRFFAERPEGSVSTLKIQRTQQEDSAVYLCASSFATGTANTEAFFGQGTRLTVV.